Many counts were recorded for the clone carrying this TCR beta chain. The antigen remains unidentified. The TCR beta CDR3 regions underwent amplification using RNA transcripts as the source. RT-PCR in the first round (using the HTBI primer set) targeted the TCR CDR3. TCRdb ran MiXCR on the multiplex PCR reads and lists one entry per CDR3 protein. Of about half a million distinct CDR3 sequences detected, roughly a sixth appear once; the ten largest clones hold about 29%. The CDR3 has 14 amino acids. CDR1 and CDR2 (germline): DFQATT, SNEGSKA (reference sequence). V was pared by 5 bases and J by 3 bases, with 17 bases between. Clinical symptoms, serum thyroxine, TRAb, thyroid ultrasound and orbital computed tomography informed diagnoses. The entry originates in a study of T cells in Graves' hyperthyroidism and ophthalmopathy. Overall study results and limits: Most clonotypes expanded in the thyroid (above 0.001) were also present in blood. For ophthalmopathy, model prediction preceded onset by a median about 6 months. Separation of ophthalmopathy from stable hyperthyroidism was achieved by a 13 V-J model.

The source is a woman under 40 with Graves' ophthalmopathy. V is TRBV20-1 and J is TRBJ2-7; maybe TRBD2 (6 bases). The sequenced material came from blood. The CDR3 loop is CSAPSGRPNYEQYF. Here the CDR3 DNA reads TGCAGTGCTCCCAGTGGGAGGCCGAACTACGAGCAGTACTTC.